This TCR beta chain was recovered during a study of human CD8 memory T cell subsets. Isolation of the PBMC, which involved density gradient separation, used buffy coats from healthy donors. It was from duplicate vials of fewer than 160,000 sorted CD8+ T cells per subset that RNA came. It was UMI-labeled 5' RACE by which the TCR beta libraries were made. In the source study's methods: Each TCR beta library had roughly 2,600 to 18,000 functional CDR3 beta clonotypes. From its re-call of the 5' RACE reads, TCRdb lists each CDR3 protein once, without DNA. Here the V and J calls rest on TCRdb's processing, not on the authors' analysis. This sample's table reports around 7,300 distinct CDR3 sequences. Its frequency marks this clonotype as large. The TCR comes from a human donor in good health. The sequenced sample was CD8+ T cells from PBMCs.

CDR3 residues: CASSHPDGVSSEAFF. J is TRBJ1-1 and V is TRBV4-1. Looked up from germline, CDR1 is MGHRA and CDR2 is YSYEKL. CDR3 length equals 15 residues.